One sample yielded the 27 T cell receptor beta chains listed below, sequenced in a study of human T cells and chemical hapten exposure. Time point denoted: patch test 3, about 24 weeks after DPC sensitization. Treatment indicated: therapeutic diphenylcyclopropenone sensitization with weekly scalp DPC. TCRdb recomputed calls from the RACE reads with MiXCR, one row per CDR3 protein. This sample has more than 95,000 distinct CDR3 sequences, with roughly a third found just once. The material sequenced was whole blood, taken in connection with sensitization to the hapten diphenylcyclopropenone (DPC). The source of these receptors is a man aged 40-55 years with alopecia areata. Some clones in this sample may be carry-over from other donors' samples.

This clonotype was picked up a small number of times. This sequence joins TRBV2 and TRBJ1-4; 7 bases line up with TRBD1. The CDR3 totals 14 residues. CDR1 and CDR2 from the germline V gene are SNHLY and FYNNEI. The V and J ends lost 8 bases and 6 bases, in that order; junction bases with no gene match: 9. The CDR3 DNA is TGTGCCAGCGCCCGGGACAGTGATTATGAAAAACTGTTTTTT. Its translation: CASARDSDYEKLFF.

This clonotype was observed once. The rearrangement uses TRBV5-8 and TRBJ1-5, with 7 positions matching TRBD1. CDR1 and CDR2 (germline): SGHTS, YDEGEE. V lost 0 bases and J lost 6; bases outside the gene matches: 9. The CDR3 extends over 16 amino acids. The chain's CDR3 is CASSLETGSGGQPQHF. DNA for the CDR3: TGTGCCAGCAGCTTGGAGACAGGGTCAGGAGGTCAGCCCCAGCATTTT.

J is TRBJ1-4 and V is TRBV12-3 or TRBV12-4, with D tentatively TRBD1 (6 bases). The CDR3 consists of 16 residues. Trimming removed 5 bases at V and 5 bases at J, with 18 bases between. The CDR3 loop is CASSPHGQNKNEKLFF. The DNA of the CDR3 is TGTGCCAGCAGTCCCCACGGACAGAATAAAAATGAAAAACTGTTTTTT.

This sequence joins TRBV12-3 or TRBV12-4 and TRBJ2-3, with 15 bases lining up with TRBD2. CDR3 size: 18 residues. V gave up 3 bases and J gave up 3 bases; unmatched junction bases: 7. The chain's CDR3 is CASSFLSGLAGGTDTQYF. The CDR3 DNA sequence: TGTGCCAGCAGTTTTCTATCGGGACTAGCGGGAGGAACAGATACGCAGTATTTT.

CDR3 region: CASVIGQIPGHAQYF. The CDR3 DNA reads as TGTGCCAGCGTCATAGGGCAGATCCCGGGTCATGCCCAGTACTTC. The V call is TRBV7-6, the J call TRBJ2-5; no firm D call. The V end lost 8 bases, the J end lost 9 bases, and 25 bases lay between the germline ends. The germline CDR1 and CDR2 sequences are SGHVS and FNYEAQ. The CDR3 length is 15 residues.

The sample holds a few counts of this clonotype. This chain uses TRBV6-2 or TRBV6-3 with TRBJ2-2; 11 bases are shared with TRBD2. Germline V gene lookup returns CDR1 MNHEY and CDR2 SVGEGT. The V and J ends lost 7 bases and 7 bases, in that order; junction bases with no gene match: 17. The CDR3 covers 18 residues. CDR3 residues: CASKTEFSGRAAGGELFF. In DNA, the CDR3 is TGTGCCAGCAAAACCGAGTTTAGCGGGAGGGCCGCCGGCGGGGAGCTGTTTTTT.

The CDR3 DNA follows: TGTGCCAGCAGTGAAAGGGCCCTTGATGGCTACACCTTC. Amino acid sequence: CASSERALDGYTF. This chain uses TRBV6-1 with TRBJ1-2, with no clear D. Trimming stripped 2 bases from V and 6 bases from J, with 10 bases between. The CDR3 has 13 residues. Germline V lookup: CDR1 MNHNS, CDR2 SASEGT.

V gene TRBV7-2 combines with J gene TRBJ1-6; D is unresolved. There are 12 residues in the CDR3. Germline V gene lookup returns CDR1 SGHTA and CDR2 FQGNSA. Trimming pared 1 base from V and 13 bases from J, leaving 8 bases between. CDR3: CASSLGQLPLHF. CDR3 bases: TGTGCCAGCAGCTTAGGGCAGTTGCCCCTCCACTTT.

The CDR3 DNA follows: TGCAGCGTTGGCAGGGGGCGAGTGACATACAATGAGCAGTTCTTC. It yields the protein CSVGRGRVTYNEQFF. V is TRBV29-1 and J is TRBJ2-1; 8 bases match TRBD1. The CDR3 consists of 15 residues. Germline assignment: CDR1 SQVTM and CDR2 ANQGSEA. The trim removed 4 bases at V and 4 bases at J, leaving 9 bases unmatched.

The chain has TRBV21-1 and TRBJ2-7; the table calls TRBD2, which could not be checked here. TRBV21-1 is a pseudogene locus. This CDR3 has 16 amino acids. CDR3 bases: TGTGCCAGCAGCAAAGACCCTAGCGGGAGCTCCTACGAGCAGTACGTC. Its translation is CASSKDPSGSSYEQYV.

The rearrangement uses TRBV6-5 and TRBJ1-6; 7 positions agree with TRBD1. The CDR3 is made up of 15 amino acids. V was clipped by 2 bases and J by 10 bases; unmatched bases: 8. The germline V gene has CDR1 MNHEY and CDR2 SVGAGI. In nucleotides, the CDR3 is TGTGCCAGCAGTTACAGAGACAGGGCGGTATCACCCCTCCACTTT. This sequence encodes CASSYRDRAVSPLHF.

This clonotype was seen a handful of times. The chain uses TRBV12-3 or TRBV12-4 and TRBJ2-5; the D gene is possibly TRBD1 (5 bases). CDR3 length: 13 amino acids. Trimming stripped 2 bases from V and 2 bases from J, with 6 bases between. The CDR3 nucleotides are TGTGCCAGCAGTTTATACAGGCAAGAGACCCAGTACTTC. It codes for CASSLYRQETQYF.

The chain links TRBV12-5 to TRBJ2-7; TRBD1 matches at 8 bases. CDR3 length: 13 amino acids. Germline assignment: CDR1 LGHNT and CDR2 FRNRAP. The ends lost 6 bases at V and 1 base at J; junction bases unmatched: 2. In nucleotides, the CDR3 is TGTGCTAGTGGAACAGGGGGATCCTACGAGCAGTACGTC. This gives the protein CASGTGGSYEQYV.

This CDR3 is CASSVSGRTANEQFF. The CDR3 coding sequence is TGTGCCAGCAGTGTTAGCGGGAGAACGGCCAATGAGCAGTTCTTC. J is TRBJ2-1 and V is TRBV12-3 or TRBV12-4; the match to TRBD2 covers 9 bases. The V and J ends lost 5 bases and 6 bases, in that order; junction bases with no gene match: 8. CDR3 length: 15 residues.

J is TRBJ2-7 and V is TRBV28, with D perhaps matching TRBD1 (6 bases). Germline V gives CDR1 MDHEN, CDR2 SYDVKM. V lost 3 bases, J lost 4 bases, and 10 bases lay in between. The CDR3 is 13 amino acids. The CDR3 nucleotides read TGTGCCAGCAGTTTCCCAGACAGGTACGAGCAGTACTTC. The encoded protein is CASSFPDRYEQYF.

The chain couples TRBV5-1 to TRBJ2-3, with D hard to call. Germline loops: CDR1 SGHRS, CDR2 YFSETQ. Trimming left V 1 base short and J 7 bases short, with 7 bases between. This CDR3 has 12 amino acids. The CDR3: CASSLTYHTQYF. The CDR3 DNA is TGCGCCAGCAGCTTGACTTACCATACGCAGTATTTT.

This CDR3 is CASSQDTSGVGTQYF. The CDR3, as DNA: TGCGCCAGCAGCCAAGATACTAGCGGCGTCGGTACCCAGTACTTC. The chain is built from TRBV4-3 and TRBJ2-5; 8 bases match TRBD2. The CDR3 sequence is 15 residues long. Germline assignment: CDR1 LGHNA and CDR2 YSLEER. The V gene end was trimmed by 0 bases and the J gene end by 8 bases; junction bases not matched to a gene: 8.

This clonotype occurred many times. The chain recombines TRBV6-5 with TRBJ1-6; 7 bases fit TRBD1. This CDR3 region has 19 residues. J was trimmed by 0 bases and V by 4 bases; bases with no gene match: 12. Germline CDR1 MNHEY, CDR2 SVGAGI. The CDR3 loop is CASSFEAGGGSSYNSPLHF. CDR3 in DNA: TGTGCCAGCAGTTTCGAGGCAGGGGGTGGAAGCTCCTATAATTCACCCCTCCACTTT.

This clonotype was seen a few times. This chain links TRBV7-2 with TRBJ2-6; D may correspond to TRBD1 or TRBD2 (5 bases each). CDR1 is SGHTA and CDR2 is FQGNSA in the germline V gene. V was cut by 3 bases and J by 4 bases, with 10 bases left in between. The CDR3 spans 15 residues. The CDR3 nucleotides read TGTGCCAGCAGCTTTGGGGGTTCAGGGGCCAACGTCCTGACTTTC. This translates into CASSFGGSGANVLTF.

This clonotype turned up a few times. This chain links TRBV7-2 with TRBJ2-1; a weak D match, TRBD1 (6 bases). This CDR3 is 12 amino acids long. Germline V gives CDR1 SGHTA, CDR2 FQGNSA. The germline V and J ends were trimmed by 6 bases and 10 bases, with 13 bases remaining between them. The CDR3 DNA is TGTGCCAGCAGACCCAGGGGTCAGGAGCAGTTCTTC. Protein sequence: CASRPRGQEQFF.

This clonotype has a handful of counts. This sequence joins TRBV7-2 and TRBJ2-7; no reliable D call. The germline V and J ends were trimmed by 9 bases and 1 base, with 7 bases remaining between them. Germline lookup yields CDR1 SGHTA and CDR2 FQGNSA. CDR3 length: 11 residues. CDR3 in DNA: TGTGCCAGTGGGAAGTCCTACGAGCAGTACTTC. It specifies CASGKSYEQYF. The entire variable domain, with the rest obtained from reference TRBV7-2 and TRBJ2-7, is as follows: GAGVSQSPSNKVTEKGKDVELRCDPISGHTALYWYRQSLGQGLEFLIYFQGNSAPDKSGLPSDRFSAERTGGSVSTLTIQRTQQEDSAVYLCASGKSYEQYFGPGTRLTVT.

In this sample, this clonotype turned up a few times. The J gene is TRBJ2-1, the V gene TRBV13, with 8 bases that match TRBD1. Unmatched junction bases numbered 7, after V lost 2 bases and J lost 4 bases. The CDR3 contains 16 residues. Germline CDR1 is PRHDT and CDR2 is FYEKMQ (reference sequence). The CDR3 loop reads CASSLIQGGLYNEQFF. For the CDR3, the DNA is TGTGCCAGCAGCTTAATACAGGGGGGTTTATACAATGAGCAGTTCTTC. The whole variable domain, remainder taken from reference TRBV13 and TRBJ2-1, is AAGVIQSPRHLIKEKRETATLKCYPIPRHDTVYWYQQGPGQDPQFLISFYEKMQSDKGSIPDRFSAQQFSDYHSELNMSSLELGDSALYFCASSLIQGGLYNEQFFGPGTRLTVL.

The genes are TRBV9 and TRBJ2-3; TRBD2 is a possible D gene (6 bases). Germline CDR1 is SGDLS and CDR2 is YYNGEE. The CDR3 is 14 amino acids. V lost 0 bases and J lost 4, with 9 bases in between. CDR3: CASSVDGRPDTQYF. DNA for the CDR3: TGTGCCAGCAGCGTAGACGGGAGACCAGATACGCAGTATTTT.

This clonotype came up a few times. The chain couples TRBV12-3 or TRBV12-4 to TRBJ2-7, with 9 positions matching TRBD1. The CDR3 contains 15 residues. The junction had 10 bases not matched to a gene; V was cut back by 5 bases and J by 5 bases. CDR3: CASSPTGTGWDEQYF. CDR3 DNA sequence: TGTGCCAGCAGTCCCACCGGGACAGGGTGGGACGAGCAGTACTTC.

The chain couples TRBV15 to TRBJ1-5, with D perhaps TRBD1 (6 bases). In germline, CDR1 is LNHNV, CDR2 YYDKDF (reference sequence). CDR3 size: 17 residues. V lost 6 bases, J lost 3 bases, and 21 bases lay in between. CDR3: CATRGGLRGQVNQPQHF. The CDR3 bases are TGTGCCACCAGAGGAGGTCTGCGGGGGCAGGTCAATCAGCCCCAGCATTTT.

The gene calls are TRBV20-1 and TRBJ2-1; 8 positions agree with TRBD2. The CDR3 is made up of 16 amino acids. Germline CDR1 is DFQATT and CDR2 is SNEGSKA (reference sequence). Trimming removed 3 bases from V and 5 bases from J; junction bases left unmatched: 12. CDR3 amino acids: CSASPFGVAGNNEQFF. DNA of the CDR3: TGCAGTGCTAGCCCCTTCGGGGTAGCGGGGAACAATGAGCAGTTCTTC.

CDR3 in amino acids: CASSWTSGSTDTQYF. DNA for the CDR3: TGTGCCAGCAGCTGGACTAGCGGTAGCACAGATACGCAGTATTTT. The V and J genes are TRBV12-3 or TRBV12-4 and TRBJ2-3, with TRBD2 matching over 10 bases. The CDR3 is 15 amino acids. J lost 0 bases, V lost 6 bases, and 3 bases had no gene match.